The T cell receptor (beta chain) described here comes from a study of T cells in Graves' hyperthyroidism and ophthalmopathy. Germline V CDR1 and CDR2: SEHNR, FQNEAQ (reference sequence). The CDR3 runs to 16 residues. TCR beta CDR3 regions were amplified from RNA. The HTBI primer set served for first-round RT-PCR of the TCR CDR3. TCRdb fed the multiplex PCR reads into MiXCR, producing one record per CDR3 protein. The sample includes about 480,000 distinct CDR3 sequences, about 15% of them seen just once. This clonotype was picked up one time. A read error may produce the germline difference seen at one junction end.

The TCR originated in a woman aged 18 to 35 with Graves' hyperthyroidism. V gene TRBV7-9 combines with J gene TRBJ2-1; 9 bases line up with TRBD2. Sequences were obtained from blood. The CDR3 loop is CASTPRSGSSYDEQFF. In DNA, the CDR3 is TGTGCCAGCACCCCGCGTAGCGGGAGCTCCTACGATGAGCAGTTCTTC.